The 20 T cell receptor beta chains reported below all come from one sample, sequenced in a study of memory CD4+ T cells and cytomegalovirus serostatus. Profiling relied on immunoSEQ multiplex PCR, and the TCRdb table lists in-frame clones only, not all of them. This sample carries 50,000 or so clones, about four fifths of them seen once, and the ten largest clones take 0.5% to 0.6%. Single viable CD3+CD4+CD8-CD45RO+ cells were sorted as the memory CD4+ T cells. Source material: memory CD4+ T cells from blood. The receptors derive from an adult in good health and CMV-seronegative.

The chain employs TRBV29-1 and TRBJ1-4; TRBD1 agrees at 10 bases. The V gene end was trimmed by 6 bases and the J gene end by 6 bases; junction bases not matched to a gene: 4. Germline values: CDR1 SQVTM, CDR2 ANQGSEA. The CDR3 runs to 13 residues. CDR3: CSVAGTGDEKLFF. The CDR3 DNA sequence: TGCAGCGTAGCCGGGACAGGGGATGAAAAACTGTTTTTT.

This CDR3 is CSAVQGGYGYTF. The CDR3 bases are TGCAGCGCCGTACAGGGTGGCTATGGCTACACCTTC. V is TRBV29-1 and J is TRBJ1-2; perhaps TRBD1 as D (6 bases). CDR3 size: 12 residues. Germline V gene data show CDR1 as SQVTM and CDR2 as ANQGSEA. V gave up 7 bases and J gave up 4 bases, with 13 bases separating them.

The chain has TRBV7-2 and TRBJ1-6; 9 nucleotides align to TRBD1. CDR1 and CDR2 from the germline V gene are SGHTA and FQGNSA. This CDR3 is built from 17 residues. The V and J ends lost 1 base and 8 bases, in that order; junction bases with no gene match: 9. CDR3 in amino acids: CASSLVPPGQGHSPLHF. The DNA of the CDR3 is TGTGCCAGCAGCTTAGTACCCCCGGGACAGGGACATTCACCCCTCCACTTT.

The chain joins TRBV4-3 to TRBJ2-1; D remains ambiguous. Germline V gives CDR1 LGHNA, CDR2 YSLEER. There are 13 residues in the CDR3. V lost 1 base, J lost 3 bases, and 4 bases lay in between. The CDR3 sequence is CASSQGHYNEQFF. The CDR3 DNA is TGCGCCAGCAGCCAAGGTCACTACAATGAGCAGTTCTTC.

CDR3 protein: CASSLEGVPNTGELFF. The CDR3 DNA reads TGCGCCAGCAGCTTGGAGGGGGTACCGAACACCGGGGAGCTGTTTTTT. The chain has TRBV5-1 and TRBJ2-2, with D possibly matching TRBD1 (6 bases). The germline gives CDR1 SGHRS, CDR2 YFSETQ. The ends were cut back, 0 bases at V and 0 bases at J, with 9 bases in the middle. This CDR3 has 16 residues.

This chain uses TRBV7-3 with TRBJ2-3; 8 bases fit TRBD2. J was trimmed by 3 bases and V by 6 bases; bases with no gene match: 5. CDR1 and CDR2 (germline): SGHTA, FQGTGA. The CDR3 is 14 residues long. CDR3 DNA sequence: TGTGCCAGCAGGGTAGCGGGGAAAACAGATACGCAGTATTTT. Protein product: CASRVAGKTDTQYF.

The sample holds one count of this clone. The gene calls are TRBV2 and TRBJ2-7; 8 bases line up with TRBD2. This CDR3 is 15 amino acids long. Germline V gene lookup returns CDR1 SNHLY and CDR2 FYNNEI. The J segment lost 2 bases and the V segment lost 8 bases, leaving 11 bases of the junction unmatched. The CDR3 reads CASPPGVAGTYEQYF. DNA of the CDR3: TGTGCCAGCCCACCCGGGGTAGCGGGGACCTACGAGCAGTACTTC. The full variable domain, rest sourced from reference TRBV2 and TRBJ2-7, is EPEVTQTPSHQVTQMGQEVILRCVPISNHLYFYWYRQILGQKVEFLVSFYNNEISEKSEIFDDQFSVERPDGSNFTLKIRSTKLEDSAMYFCASPPGVAGTYEQYFGPGTRLTVT.

This clone was recorded a few times. The genes are TRBV18 and TRBJ2-7; no clear D. The CDR3 extends over 13 amino acids. CDR1 and CDR2 from the germline V gene are KGHSH and LQKENI. V lost 3 bases, J lost 7 bases, and 13 bases lay in between. Written as DNA, the CDR3 is TGTGCCAGCTCACCCGACCAATTTGGGGAGCAGTACTTC. Protein sequence: CASSPDQFGEQYF. Full variable domain (rest looked up from reference TRBV18 and TRBJ2-7): NAGVMQNPRHLVRRRGQEARLRCSPMKGHSHVYWYRQLPEEGLKFMVYLQKENIIDESGMPKERFSAEFPKEGPSILRIQQVVRGDSAAYFCASSPDQFGEQYFGPGTRLTVT.

The genes are TRBV4-1 and TRBJ1-2, with D possibly TRBD1 on 5 matching bases. The V and J ends lost 6 bases and 1 base respectively, with 12 bases between them. The length of the CDR3 is 14 residues. Germline assignment: CDR1 MGHRA and CDR2 YSYEKL. The CDR3 sequence is CASSHGGGNYGYTF. The CDR3 region has the DNA TGCGCCAGCAGTCACGGGGGGGGTAACTATGGCTACACCTTC.

This CDR3 reads CASSLVRGGPGELFF. The CDR3 DNA reads as TGTGCCAGCAGCTTGGTGCGGGGGGGCCCCGGGGAGCTGTTTTTT. This rearrangement joins TRBV5-4 to TRBJ2-2; 9 nucleotides agree with TRBD2. J lost 6 bases, V lost 0 bases, and 3 bases had no gene match. The CDR3 totals 15 residues. Per the germline V gene, CDR1 is SGHNT and CDR2 is YYREEE (reference sequence).

The chain combines TRBV13 with TRBJ1-3; 7 bases are shared with TRBD1. Germline CDR1 PRHDT, CDR2 FYEKMQ (reference sequence). This CDR3 has 16 amino acids. Trimming at V came to 3 bases and at J to 0 bases, leaving 5 bases not matched to a gene. The CDR3 nucleotides are TGTGCCAGCAGCTTCTTTACAGGGGCCTCTGGAAACACCATATATTTT. It translates to CASSFFTGASGNTIYF.

The rearrangement joins TRBV6-1 to TRBJ2-7; 10 bases fit TRBD1. CDR3 length equals 13 residues. CDR1 is MNHNS, CDR2 SASEGT, per germline. Germline trimming cut 3 bases from V and 5 bases from J; bases unmatched to any gene: 1. This chain's CDR3 is CASSEDRGDEQYF. The CDR3 DNA sequence: TGTGCCAGCAGTGAGGACAGGGGGGACGAGCAGTACTTC.

CDR3 residues: CASSKAPRDAYQPQHF. CDR3 sequence (DNA): TGTGCCAGCAGCAAAGCGCCCCGGGACGCCTATCAGCCCCAGCATTTT. This chain links TRBV21-1 with TRBJ1-5. TRBV21-1 is recorded as a pseudogene. This CDR3 spans 16 amino acids.

The chain has TRBV6-5 and TRBJ2-7, with D perhaps matching TRBD1 or TRBD2 (6 bases each). Trimming stripped 2 bases from V and 4 bases from J, with 18 bases between. The CDR3 consists of 16 residues. Germline V gene data show CDR1 as MNHEY and CDR2 as SVGAGI. The CDR3 DNA sequence: TGTGCCAGCAGTTACGGTCCACCGGGGGCAGGATACGAGCAGTACTTC. Translating gives CASSYGPPGAGYEQYF.

The chain joins TRBV6-1 to TRBJ1-1; tentatively, D is TRBD1 (6 bases). Trimming removed 6 bases from V and 3 bases from J, with 14 bases in between. CDR1 is MNHNS and CDR2 is SASEGT in the germline V gene. The CDR3 has 14 residues. The CDR3 protein is CASSRQAGYTEAFF. DNA of the CDR3: TGTGCCAGCAGCAGACAGGCCGGGTACACTGAAGCTTTCTTT.

This clone came up once. The CDR3 DNA sequence: TGCAGCTCATATACAGGGAATCATGGCTACACCTTC. Its protein is CSSYTGNHGYTF. J is TRBJ1-2 and V is TRBV29-1, with D possibly TRBD1 on 6 matching bases. CDR3 length: 12 amino acids. CDR1 is SQVTM, CDR2 ANQGSEA, per germline. Trimming pared 8 bases from V and 6 bases from J, leaving 16 bases between. Full variable domain (rest looked up from reference TRBV29-1 and TRBJ1-2): SAVISQKPSRDICQRGTSLTIQCQVDSQVTMMFWYRQQPGQSLTLIATANQGSEATYESGFVIDKFPISRPNLTFSTLTVSNMSPEDSSIYLCSSYTGNHGYTFGSGTRLTVV.

V is TRBV29-1 and J is TRBJ1-1; the D gene is possibly TRBD1 (5 bases). Trimming cost V 6 bases and J 11 bases, with 19 bases left between them. CDR1 is SQVTM and CDR2 is ANQGSEA in the germline V gene. The CDR3 covers 12 residues. The CDR3 reads CSVLDTGGYAFF. Written as DNA, the CDR3 is TGCAGCGTATTGGACACCGGGGGGTACGCTTTCTTT. Full variable domain (missing parts from reference TRBV29-1 and TRBJ1-1): SAVISQKPSRDICQRGTSLTIQCQVDSQVTMMFWYRQQPGQSLTLIATANQGSEATYESGFVIDKFPISRPNLTFSTLTVSNMSPEDSSIYLCSVLDTGGYAFFGQGTRLTVV.

The chain uses TRBV7-9 and TRBJ1-4; 7 nucleotides match TRBD1. There are 14 residues in the CDR3. Germline V CDR1 and CDR2: SEHNR, FQNEAQ (reference sequence). The trim removed 5 bases at V and 8 bases at J, leaving 8 bases unmatched. CDR3 DNA: TGTGCCAGCAGCCCCCCGGGACAGCCCGAAAAACTGTTTTTT. Amino acids: CASSPPGQPEKLFF.

CDR3 nucleotide sequence: TGTGCCAGTAGCAGGAGCGGGGGGGCCTTTACAGATACGCAGTATTTT. Amino acids: CASSRSGGAFTDTQYF. The chain has TRBV19 and TRBJ2-3; 10 bases are a match to TRBD2. This CDR3 has 16 amino acids. Germline trimming cut 6 bases from V and 3 bases from J; bases unmatched to any gene: 9. Germline CDR1 is LNHDA and CDR2 is SQIVND (reference sequence).

The J gene is TRBJ2-7, the V gene TRBV6-1; D gene unclear. This CDR3 has 14 residues. The V gene lost 7 bases and the J gene lost 2 bases, with 15 bases spanning the gap. In germline, CDR1 is MNHNS, CDR2 SASEGT. The CDR3 coding sequence is TGTGCCAGCAAAATGGCTAATGGGGCCTACGAGCAGTACTTC. The encoded protein is CASKMANGAYEQYF.